The rows below give T cell receptor beta chains drawn from one sample of a study of T-cell reconstitution after alpha-beta-depleted transplantation in children. TCRdb re-called the PCR reads through MiXCR, storing one row per CDR3 protein. The table has about 870,000 distinct CDR3 sequences, about 15% seen once. The source material was PBMCs, mostly from graft donor cells, sampled 360 days after TCRalphabeta/CD19-depleted stem cell transplant. These receptors were taken from a male patient between 5 and 17 years old who had a stem cell transplant for acute lymphoblastic leukemia, so the T cells may come from the graft donor. Both conserved end residues are part of each CDR3. Each record gives: J gene, clone size, D gene, V gene, CDR3 protein, CDR3 DNA. D genes are given only for firm matches. Size is stated for part of the rows, as once, few or many counts, or as a class when the clone is expanded.

>TRBJ2-3|few|.|TRBV20-1
CSARTVNTQYF
TGCAGTGCTAGGACGGTGAATACGCAGTATTTT
>TRBJ2-7|few|.|TRBV20-1
CSASFSYEQYF
TGCAGTGCTAGTTTCTCCTACGAGCAGTACTTC
>TRBJ2-7|many|TRBD1|TRBV10-1
CASSVEEGQSSYEQYF
TGCGCCAGCAGTGTGGAAGAGGGACAGAGCTCCTACGAGCAGTACTTC
>TRBJ2-1|.|.|TRBV7-9
CASSGSVVNEQFF
TGTGCCAGCAGCGGAAGCGTGGTTAATGAGCAGTTCTTC
>TRBJ2-2|.|.|TRBV10-2
CASSDLRVRGTGELFF
TGCGCCAGCAGTGATCTCAGGGTTAGAGGTACCGGGGAGCTGTTTTTT
>TRBJ2-2|many|.|TRBV12-3/TRBV12-4
CASSLIRTGELFF
TGTGCCAGCAGTTTAATTCGGACCGGGGAGCTGTTTTTT
>TRBJ1-5|few|.|TRBV18
CASSPSGPYSNQPQHF
TGTGCCAGCTCACCTTCCGGCCCCTATAGCAATCAGCCCCAGCATTTT
>TRBJ2-7|many|TRBD2|TRBV10-3
CAIEGTSFHEQYF
TGTGCCATCGAAGGGACTAGCTTCCACGAGCAGTACTTC
>TRBJ2-2|.|TRBD2|TRBV9
CASSMSGRVFGELFF
TGTGCCAGCAGCATGAGCGGGAGAGTCTTCGGGGAGCTGTTTTTT
>TRBJ2-1|.|.|TRBV11-2
CASSSPVGGPYNEQFF
TGTGCCAGCAGCTCACCCGTCGGGGGGCCCTACAATGAGCAGTTCTTC
>TRBJ2-7|many|.|TRBV6-2/TRBV6-3
CASSYWPSYEQYF
TGTGCCAGCAGTTACTGGCCATCCTACGAGCAGTACTTC
>TRBJ2-1|few|.|TRBV20-1
CSARRFPVSSYNEQFF
TGCAGTGCTAGAAGGTTCCCGGTGAGCTCCTACAATGAGCAGTTCTTC
>TRBJ2-5|few|TRBD2|TRBV12-3/TRBV12-4
CASSYGLAVQETQYF
TGTGCCAGCAGTTACGGACTAGCGGTTCAAGAGACCCAGTACTTC
>TRBJ2-2|.|TRBD2|TRBV7-6
CASSFREANTGELFF
TGTGCCAGCAGCTTTCGGGAGGCGAACACCGGGGAGCTGTTTTTT
>TRBJ2-1|few|TRBD2|TRBV27
CASSSKREPYNEQFF
TGTGCCAGCAGTTCTAAGCGGGAGCCTTACAATGAGCAGTTCTTC
>TRBJ1-2|once|.|TRBV20-1
CSARDQNRAEDYGYTF
TGCAGTGCTAGAGATCAGAACAGGGCAGAGGACTATGGCTACACCTTC
>TRBJ1-1|many|.|TRBV5-1
CASSFWDSTEAFF
TGCGCCAGCAGCTTTTGGGACTCCACTGAAGCTTTCTTT
>TRBJ2-3|.|.|TRBV6-1
CASSEPIPQSTLADYTDTQYF
TGTGCCAGCAGTGAACCGATCCCCCAGAGCACTCTAGCAGACTACACAGATACGCAGTATTTT
>TRBJ2-2|.|TRBD2|TRBV18
CAQRDSYTGELFF
TGTGCCCAGCGGGATTCATACACCGGGGAGCTGTTTTTT
>TRBJ2-7|.|.|TRBV7-8
CASSLFRDSYEQYF
TGTGCCAGCAGCTTATTCCGGGACTCCTACGAGCAGTACTTC
>TRBJ2-6|.|.|TRBV5-1
CASKGRESGANVLTF
TGCGCCAGCAAAGGGCGAGAATCTGGGGCCAACGTCCTGACTTTC
>TRBJ2-1|many|.|TRBV18
CASSPGSNEQFF
TGTGCCAGCAGCCCGGGGTCCAATGAGCAGTTCTTC